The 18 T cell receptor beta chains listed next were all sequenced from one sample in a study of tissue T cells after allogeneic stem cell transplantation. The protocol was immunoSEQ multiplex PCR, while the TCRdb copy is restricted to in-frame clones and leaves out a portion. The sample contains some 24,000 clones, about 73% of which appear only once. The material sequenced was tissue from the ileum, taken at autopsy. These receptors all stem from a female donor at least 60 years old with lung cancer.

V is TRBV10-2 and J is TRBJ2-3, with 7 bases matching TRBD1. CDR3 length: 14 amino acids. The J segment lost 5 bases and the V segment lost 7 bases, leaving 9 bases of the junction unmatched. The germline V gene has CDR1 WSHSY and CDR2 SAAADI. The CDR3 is CASTSQGVRDTQYF. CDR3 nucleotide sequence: TGCGCCAGCACATCCCAGGGGGTGCGAGATACGCAGTATTTT.

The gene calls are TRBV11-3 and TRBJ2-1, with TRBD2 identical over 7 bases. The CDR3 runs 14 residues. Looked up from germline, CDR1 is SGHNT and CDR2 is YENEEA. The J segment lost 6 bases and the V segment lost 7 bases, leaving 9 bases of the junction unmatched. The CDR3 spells CASTGDYSRNEQFF. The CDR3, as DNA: TGTGCCAGCACCGGGGACTACAGCCGCAATGAGCAGTTCTTC. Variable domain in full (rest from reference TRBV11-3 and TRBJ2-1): EAGVVQSPRYKIIEKKQPVAFWCNPISGHNTLYWYLQNLGQGPELLIRYENEEAVDDSQLPKDRFSAERLKGVDSTLKIQPAELGDSAVYLCASTGDYSRNEQFFGPGTRLTVL.

In DNA form, the CDR3 reads TGCGCCAGCAGCCAAGATCGTGGACAGGGAAAAGCTTTCTTT. As protein: CASSQDRGQGKAFF. The J gene is TRBJ1-1, the V gene TRBV4-3; 8 nucleotides align to TRBD1. CDR1 LGHNA and CDR2 YSLEER come from the germline V gene. The trim removed 0 bases at V and 9 bases at J, leaving 6 bases unmatched. This CDR3 is 14 amino acids long.

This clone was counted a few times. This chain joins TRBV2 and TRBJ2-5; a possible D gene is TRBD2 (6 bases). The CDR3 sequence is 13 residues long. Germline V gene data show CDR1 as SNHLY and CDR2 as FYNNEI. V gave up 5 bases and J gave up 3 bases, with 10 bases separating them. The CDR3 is CASSRWGEETQYF. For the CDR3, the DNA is TGTGCCAGCAGTCGGTGGGGGGAAGAGACCCAGTACTTC.

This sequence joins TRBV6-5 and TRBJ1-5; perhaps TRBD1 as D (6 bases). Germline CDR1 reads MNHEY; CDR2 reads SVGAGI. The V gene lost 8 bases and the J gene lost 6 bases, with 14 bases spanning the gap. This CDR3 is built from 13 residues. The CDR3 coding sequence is TGTGCCAGCCATACAGGGTTTAGTCAGCCCCAGCATTTT. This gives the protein CASHTGFSQPQHF.

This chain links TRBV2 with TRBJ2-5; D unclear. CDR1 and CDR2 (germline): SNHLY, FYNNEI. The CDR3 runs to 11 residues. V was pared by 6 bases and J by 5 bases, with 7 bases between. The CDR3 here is CASSGFETQYF. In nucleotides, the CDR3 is TGTGCCAGCAGCGGCTTTGAGACCCAGTACTTC.

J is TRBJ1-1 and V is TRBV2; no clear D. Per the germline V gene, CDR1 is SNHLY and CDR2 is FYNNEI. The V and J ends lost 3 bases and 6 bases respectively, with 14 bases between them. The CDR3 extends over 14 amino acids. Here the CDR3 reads CASSEKRLVAEAFF. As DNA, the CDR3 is TGTGCCAGCAGTGAGAAACGTCTGGTAGCTGAAGCTTTCTTT.

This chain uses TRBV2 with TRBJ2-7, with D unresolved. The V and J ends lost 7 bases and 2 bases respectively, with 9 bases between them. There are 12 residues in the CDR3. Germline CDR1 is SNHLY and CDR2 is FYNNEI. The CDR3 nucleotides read TGTGCCAGCAACGAAGGTCCCTACGAGCAGTACTTC. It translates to CASNEGPYEQYF.

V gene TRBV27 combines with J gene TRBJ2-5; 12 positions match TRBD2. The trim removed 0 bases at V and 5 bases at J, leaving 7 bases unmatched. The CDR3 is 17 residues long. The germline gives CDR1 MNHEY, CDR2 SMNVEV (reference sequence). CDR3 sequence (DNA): TGTGCCAGCAGTTTATCTCACCTAGCGGGAGGGGGGGAGACCCAGTACTTC. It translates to CASSLSHLAGGGETQYF.

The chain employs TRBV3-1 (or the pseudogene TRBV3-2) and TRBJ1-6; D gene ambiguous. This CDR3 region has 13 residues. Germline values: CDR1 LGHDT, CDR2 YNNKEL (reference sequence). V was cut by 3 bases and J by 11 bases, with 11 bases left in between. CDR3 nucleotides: TGTGCCAGCAGCCACGGACCCGATACACCCCTCCACTTT. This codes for CASSHGPDTPLHF.

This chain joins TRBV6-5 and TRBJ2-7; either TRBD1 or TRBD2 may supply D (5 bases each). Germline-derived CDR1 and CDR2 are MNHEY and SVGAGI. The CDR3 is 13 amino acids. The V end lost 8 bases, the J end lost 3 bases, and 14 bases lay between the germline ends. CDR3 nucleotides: TGTGCCAGCGGGGGACCTACACGCTACGAGCAGTACTTC. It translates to CASGGPTRYEQYF.

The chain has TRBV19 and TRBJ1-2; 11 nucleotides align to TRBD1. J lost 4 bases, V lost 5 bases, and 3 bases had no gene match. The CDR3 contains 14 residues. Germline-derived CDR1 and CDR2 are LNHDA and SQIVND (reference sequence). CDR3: CASSGQGAGYGYTF. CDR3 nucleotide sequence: TGTGCCAGTAGTGGACAGGGGGCTGGCTATGGCTACACCTTC. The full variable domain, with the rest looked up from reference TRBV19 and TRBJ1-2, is DGGITQSPKYLFRKEGQNVTLSCEQNLNHDAMYWYRQDPGQGLRLIYYSQIVNDFQKGDIAEGYSVSREKKESFPLTVTSAQKNPTAFYLCASSGQGAGYGYTFGSGTRLTVV.

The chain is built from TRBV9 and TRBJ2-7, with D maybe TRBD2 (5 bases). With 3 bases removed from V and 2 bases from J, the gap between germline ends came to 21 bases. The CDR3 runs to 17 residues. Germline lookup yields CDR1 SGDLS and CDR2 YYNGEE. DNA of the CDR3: TGTGCCAGCAGCGCACCACCTCGGGATGGAATCCCCTACGAGCAGTACTTC. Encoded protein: CASSAPPRDGIPYEQYF.

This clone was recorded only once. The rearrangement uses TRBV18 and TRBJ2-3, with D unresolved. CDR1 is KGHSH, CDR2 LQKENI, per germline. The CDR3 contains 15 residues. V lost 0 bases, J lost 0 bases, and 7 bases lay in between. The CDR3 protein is CASSPPARSTDTQYF. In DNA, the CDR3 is TGTGCCAGCTCACCACCGGCTAGGAGCACAGATACGCAGTATTTT. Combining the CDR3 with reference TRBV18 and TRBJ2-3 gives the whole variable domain NAGVMQNPRHLVRRRGQEARLRCSPMKGHSHVYWYRQLPEEGLKFMVYLQKENIIDESGMPKERFSAEFPKEGPSILRIQQVVRGDSAAYFCASSPPARSTDTQYFGPGTRLTVL.

Written as DNA, the CDR3 is TGCGCCAGTAACCCAAATACGGGGGGAGATGGCTACACCTTC. Its protein is CASNPNTGGDGYTF. This chain joins TRBV5-1 and TRBJ1-2; possible D gene TRBD1, 5 bases. The V gene's germline CDR1 is SGHRS and CDR2 YFSETQ. CDR3 length: 14 amino acids. Trimming stripped 8 bases from V and 6 bases from J, with 20 bases between.

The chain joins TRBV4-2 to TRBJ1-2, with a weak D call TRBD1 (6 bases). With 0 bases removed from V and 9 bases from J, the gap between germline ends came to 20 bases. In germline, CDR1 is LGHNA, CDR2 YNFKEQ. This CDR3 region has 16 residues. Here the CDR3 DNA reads TGTGCCAGCAGCCAAGATGGGGTGAGGGGGGCCTGGAGCTACACCTTC. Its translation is CASSQDGVRGAWSYTF.

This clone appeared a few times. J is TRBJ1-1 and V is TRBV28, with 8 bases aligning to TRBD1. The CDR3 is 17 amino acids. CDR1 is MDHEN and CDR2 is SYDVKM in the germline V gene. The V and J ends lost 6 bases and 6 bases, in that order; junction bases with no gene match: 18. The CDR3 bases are TGTGCCAGCAGCTCCCACGTAGGTGGACAGGGCGGGTCTGAAGCTTTCTTT. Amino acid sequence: CASSSHVGGQGGSEAFF.

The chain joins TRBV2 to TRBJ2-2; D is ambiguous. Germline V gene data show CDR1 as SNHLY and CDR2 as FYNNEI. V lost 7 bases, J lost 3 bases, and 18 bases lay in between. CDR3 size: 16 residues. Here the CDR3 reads CASTSSASGYTGELFF. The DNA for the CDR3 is TGTGCCAGCACCTCTTCGGCTAGTGGGTACACCGGGGAGCTGTTTTTT.